The 17 T cell receptor beta chains listed next were all sequenced from one sample in a study of OX40 agonist ivuxolimab in advanced cancers. Measured with immunoSEQ multiplex PCR; TCRdb has only the in-frame clones, and not every one. The repertoire includes tens of thousands of clones, roughly 80% of them detected once, and 12% sits in the top ten. This specimen consisted of CD4+ or CD8+ T cells sorted from blood, obtained in a trial of the OX40 agonist ivuxolimab. Every receptor here comes from an adult with an advanced solid tumor such as melanoma, head and neck, liver or kidney cancer.

The chain joins TRBV5-6 to TRBJ1-1; the match to TRBD1 covers 10 bases. Trimming took 3 bases from V and 2 from J; bases not matched to a gene: 16. The length of the CDR3 is 19 residues. Per the germline V gene, CDR1 is SGHDT and CDR2 is YYEEEE. CDR3: CASSSLRQGARIFNTEAFF. In nucleotides, the CDR3 is TGTGCCAGCAGCTCCTTACGACAGGGGGCGCGTATTTTTAACACTGAAGCTTTCTTT. The full variable domain, rest sourced from reference TRBV5-6 and TRBJ1-1, is DAGVTQSPTHLIKTRGQQVTLRCSPKSGHDTVSWYQQALGQGPQFIFQYYEEEERQRGNFPDRFSGHQFPNYSSELNVNALLLGDSALYLCASSSLRQGARIFNTEAFFGQGTRLTVV.

The gene calls are TRBV29-1 and TRBJ2-3, with TRBD1 matching 7 bases. CDR3 size: 16 residues. CDR1 is SQVTM, CDR2 ANQGSEA, per germline. The chain's CDR3 is CSSLGDSSNSTDTQYF. CDR3 nucleotide sequence: TGCAGTTCCTTGGGGGACAGTTCGAATAGTACAGATACGCAGTATTTT.

The chain is built from TRBV19 and TRBJ2-2; TRBD1 or TRBD2 may be the D gene (6 bases each). Trimming took 3 bases from V and 5 from J, leaving 13 bases between them. The CDR3 length is 15 residues. CDR1 LNHDA and CDR2 SQIVND come from the germline V gene (reference sequence). Here the CDR3 DNA reads TGTGCCAGTAGTATTAGCGGAGGGGGGACCGGGGAGCTGTTTTTT. It yields the protein CASSISGGGTGELFF.

The rearrangement uses TRBV28 and TRBJ2-3, with a weak D call TRBD1 (6 bases). Germline V lookup: CDR1 MDHEN, CDR2 SYDVKM. The CDR3 contains 12 residues. Trimming took off 7 bases at V and 5 bases at J, with 10 bases between the two ends. The CDR3 here is CASTPGVDTQYF. CDR3 sequence (DNA): TGTGCCAGCACCCCAGGGGTAGATACGCAGTATTTT.

This chain connects TRBV5-6 to TRBJ2-7; possibly TRBD2 for D (5 bases). Germline-derived CDR1 and CDR2 are SGHDT and YYEEEE. CDR3 length: 14 residues. Trimming shortened V by 4 bases and J by 3 bases, and 14 bases separated the two germline ends. CDR3 residues: CASSVGRGVYEQYF. CDR3 nucleotide sequence: TGTGCCAGCAGCGTCGGACGGGGAGTCTACGAGCAGTACTTC.

V gene TRBV6-6 combines with J gene TRBJ1-1; D remains unclear. There are 14 residues in the CDR3. Germline V gene data show CDR1 as MNHNY and CDR2 as SVGAGI (reference sequence). The V end lost 0 bases, the J end lost 1 base, and 6 bases lay between the germline ends. The CDR3 region has the DNA TGTGCCAGCAGTTACTCGACCGGGAACACTGAAGCTTTCTTT. Translating gives CASSYSTGNTEAFF.

The chain employs TRBV4-1 and TRBJ2-1; tentatively, D is TRBD2 (7 bases). The CDR3 totals 14 residues. Germline CDR1 is MGHRA and CDR2 is YSYEKL. Trimming pared 4 bases from V and 8 bases from J, leaving 15 bases between. This CDR3 is CASSRGGSLDEQFF. The DNA for the CDR3 is TGCGCCAGCAGCCGCGGGGGCTCCCTGGATGAGCAGTTCTTC.

The V call is TRBV7-9, the J call TRBJ1-6, with TRBD1 as a possible D gene (6 bases). Trimming removed 4 bases at V and 0 bases at J, with 10 bases between. Germline CDR1 and CDR2: SEHNR and FQNEAQ (reference sequence). The CDR3 is 16 amino acids. The CDR3 DNA reads TGTGCCAGCAGCTCGGGACATAGCTCCTATAATTCACCCCTCCACTTT. Protein sequence: CASSSGHSSYNSPLHF.

The gene calls are TRBV4-3 and TRBJ2-7; 9 bases map to TRBD1. The V gene end was trimmed by 3 bases and the J gene end by 3 bases; junction bases not matched to a gene: 9. The CDR3 is 16 amino acids. Germline CDR1 LGHNA, CDR2 YSLEER. CDR3 protein: CASSHSWTGELYEQYF. CDR3 bases: TGCGCCAGCAGCCACTCTTGGACAGGGGAACTCTACGAGCAGTACTTC.

The V gene is TRBV28, the J gene TRBJ2-6, with 9 positions matching TRBD2. Germline CDR1 reads MDHEN; CDR2 reads SYDVKM. Unmatched junction bases numbered 11, after V lost 11 bases and J lost 0 bases. There are 17 residues in the CDR3. This chain's CDR3 is CACRGAGGNSGANVLTF. The CDR3 bases are TGTGCCTGTCGTGGAGCGGGAGGAAACTCTGGGGCCAACGTCCTGACTTTC.

This sequence joins TRBV10-3 and TRBJ2-7, with 8 bases lining up with TRBD2. This CDR3 has 16 residues. Trimming at V came to 4 bases and at J to 0 bases, leaving 8 bases not matched to a gene. Germline loops: CDR1 ENHRY, CDR2 SYGVKD. The CDR3 DNA sequence: TGTGCCATCAGTGGAAAGGGAGGGACTAGCTCCTACGAGCAGTACTTC. Encoded protein: CAISGKGGTSSYEQYF.

This sequence joins TRBV7-8 and TRBJ2-7, with 7 bases matching TRBD2. CDR1 is SGHVS and CDR2 is FQNEAQ in the germline V gene. The CDR3 is 15 amino acids. V shed 1 base, J shed 3 bases, and the junction held 6 bases outside the gene matches. For the CDR3, the DNA is TGTGCCAGCAGCTTAGATCTAGCGGCCGGCTACGAGCAGTACTTC. Its protein product is CASSLDLAAGYEQYF.

The genes are TRBV13 and TRBJ2-7, with 7 bases that match TRBD2. The CDR3 contains 15 residues. V trimming: 4 bases; J trimming: 5 bases; junction bases outside the gene matches: 11. Per the germline V gene, CDR1 is PRHDT and CDR2 is FYEKMQ (reference sequence). The CDR3 sequence is CASSSIKTSFHEQYF. In nucleotides, the CDR3 is TGTGCCAGCAGCTCCATTAAGACTAGCTTCCACGAGCAGTACTTC.

CDR3 bases: TGTGCCAGCAGACAGGGGAGCTCCTATAATTCACCCCTCCACTTT. Protein product: CASRQGSSYNSPLHF. The V and J genes are TRBV28 and TRBJ1-6, with 7 bases matching TRBD1. Germline V CDR1 and CDR2: MDHEN, SYDVKM. The CDR3 has 15 residues. The V segment lost 6 bases and the J segment 0 bases; nucleotides outside the gene matches: 2. Full variable domain (missing parts from reference TRBV28 and TRBJ1-6): DVKVTQSSRYLVKRTGEKVFLECVQDMDHENMFWYRQDPGLGLRLIYFSYDVKMKEKGDIPEGYSVSREKKERFSLILESASTNQTSMYLCASRQGSSYNSPLHFGNGTRLTVT.

The chain employs TRBV6-5 and TRBJ1-2; TRBD1 matches at 8 bases. J gave up 7 bases and V 2 bases, and 6 bases lay outside the gene matches. CDR3 length: 14 residues. Germline V gene sequence: CDR1 MNHEY, CDR2 SVGAGI. CDR3 in amino acids: CASSYDRGIGGYTF. CDR3 nucleotide sequence: TGTGCCAGCAGTTACGACAGGGGAATAGGTGGCTACACCTTC.

The V call is TRBV7-6, the J call TRBJ2-7; D gene unclear. Germline-derived CDR1 and CDR2 are SGHVS and FNYEAQ. V lost 1 base to trimming and J lost 3 bases, with 16 bases between them. This CDR3 is built from 16 residues. CDR3 in amino acids: CASSLGFGFAIYEQYF. CDR3 DNA: TGTGCCAGCAGCTTAGGATTTGGGTTTGCTATCTACGAGCAGTACTTC.

The rearrangement links TRBV5-1 to TRBJ2-1, with no clear D. The germline CDR1 and CDR2 sequences are SGHRS and YFSETQ. V lost 0 bases and J 0 bases, leaving 10 bases between the germline ends. The CDR3 consists of 16 residues. The CDR3 DNA sequence: TGCGCCAGCAGCTTGGGTACTGATTTCTCCTACAATGAGCAGTTCTTC. This gives the protein CASSLGTDFSYNEQFF.